This T cell receptor beta chain was sequenced for a study of response to subunit inactivated influenza vaccine. This clonotype was picked up a small number of times. MiXCR was run by TCRdb on the RT-PCR reads, yielding one entry per CDR3 protein. The data contain about 540,000 distinct CDR3 sequences, under 25% of them singletons. This sample was shared with a second study, whose subject was T cells expressing NK-cell markers. From that report: A 5'RACE template switching approach incorporating UMIs was used to make TCR beta cDNA. TCR beta repertoires came from sorted CD3+CD56+NKG2C+, CD3+CD56+NKG2C- and CD3+CD56-NKG2C+ T cells.

The specimen was CD4+ T cells sorted from PBMCs, collected 12 days after vaccination. The source is a man aged 50-59 years who received an inactivated influenza vaccine.

The CDR3 coding sequence is TGCAGTGCTAGAGATCAGTTCCCTAGCGGGCCCACAGATACGCAGTATTTT. Amino acid sequence: CSARDQFPSGPTDTQYF. The rearrangement joins TRBV20-1 to TRBJ2-3, with TRBD2 matching 8 bases. V was pared by 0 bases and J by 2 bases, with 10 bases of the junction left unmatched. The V gene's germline CDR1 is DFQATT and CDR2 SNEGSKA (reference sequence). The CDR3 is 17 residues long.